The rows below give T cell receptor beta chains drawn from one sample of a study of regulatory T cells in long-lasting Graves disease. One entry per CDR3 protein results from TCRdb running MiXCR on the multiplex PCR reads. In the table there are 350,000 to 500,000 distinct CDR3 sequences, roughly 15% of which are singletons. The data also belong to a second study, concerning T cells in Graves' hyperthyroidism and ophthalmopathy.

The material sequenced was peripheral blood mononuclear cells (PBMCs), taken at new diagnosis, from a patient treated with antithyroid drugs. The receptors were gathered from a woman in her twenties or thirties with Graves disease. Each CDR3 is given with its conserved first and last residue. A D gene is named only where the DNA matches it firmly. The listing skips clone size in some rows; elsewhere it reads once, few, many or a size class.

D gene	clone size	V gene	J gene	CDR3 DNA	CDR3 protein
.	.	TRBV10-3	TRBJ2-1	TGTGCCATCAGTGAGTTCCGGGCCCCTGAGCAGTTCTTC	CAISEFRAPEQFF
.	many	TRBV6-2/TRBV6-3	TRBJ2-1	TGTGCCAGCAGTTACCCCTCAAATGAGCAGTTCTTC	CASSYPSNEQFF
.	many	TRBV12-3/TRBV12-4	TRBJ1-1	TGTGCCAGCAGTTTGCAGGCGGGTAACACTGAAGCTTTCTTT	CASSLQAGNTEAFF
.	many	TRBV7-8	TRBJ2-7	TGTGCCAGCAGCTACCTAGCGTTCAAGGGCGAGCAGTACTTC	CASSYLAFKGEQYF
.	many	TRBV12-3/TRBV12-4	TRBJ1-1	TGTGCCAGCAGTTCGTGGGTGGAGGCTTTCTTT	CASSSWVEAFF
TRBD2	.	TRBV7-8	TRBJ2-5	TGTGCCAGCAGCTTAGGCCGCGGGGGGGTGACGGAGACCCAGTACTTC	CASSLGRGGVTETQYF
TRBD2	many	TRBV5-1	TRBJ2-1	TGCGCCAGCAGCTTGGGTCGAGGAGCGGGAGGGTACAATGAGCAGTTCTTC	CASSLGRGAGGYNEQFF
TRBD2	.	TRBV12-3/TRBV12-4	TRBJ2-1	TGTGCCAGCAGTTTGGTGCCGGGGACTAGTTACCACAATGAGCAGTTCTTC	CASSLVPGTSYHNEQFF
TRBD1	.	TRBV13	TRBJ2-1	TGTGCCAGCAGCAGCCGACAGGGGGCGAAAGGTGAGCAGTTCTTC	CASSSRQGAKGEQFF
TRBD2	few	TRBV4-1	TRBJ2-5	TGCGCCAGCAGCACTTTAGCGGGAGAAGAGACCCAGTACTTC	CASSTLAGEETQYF
.	few	TRBV6-5	TRBJ2-2	TGTGCCAGCAGTTTTGTTGGAAACACCGGGGAGCTGTTTTTT	CASSFVGNTGELFF
.	.	TRBV27	TRBJ1-1	TGTGCCAGCAGTTTCCTTACCAGGGAAGCTGAAGCTTTCTTT	CASSFLTREAEAFF
.	.	TRBV28	TRBJ1-5	TGTGCCAGCAGTTTTCTGGGGGAAGAGCCCCAGCATTTT	CASSFLGEEPQHF
TRBD2	many	TRBV5-4	TRBJ2-5	TGTGCCAGCACCCGAGGGGGACTAGCGAGAGGGGAAGAGACCCAGTACTTC	CASTRGGLARGEETQYF
TRBD1	many	TRBV5-1	TRBJ2-1	TGCGCCAGCAGCTTTGTGGGACAGAACTACAATGAGCAGTTCTTC	CASSFVGQNYNEQFF
.	many	TRBV2	TRBJ2-5	TGTGCCAGCAGTTACAACCAAGAGACCCAGTACTTC	CASSYNQETQYF
TRBD1	many	TRBV3-1	TRBJ1-2	TGTGCCAGCAGCCAAAGACAGGGGGCTGACTATGGCTACACCTTC	CASSQRQGADYGYTF
TRBD2	few	TRBV27	TRBJ2-7	TGTGCCAGCAGGCCGGGACTAGCGGCGGCCTACGAGCAGTACTTC	CASRPGLAAAYEQYF
TRBD1	many	TRBV12-3/TRBV12-4	TRBJ2-4	TGTGCCAGCAGTACCGGGACAGGCGAAAACATTCAGTACTTC	CASSTGTGENIQYF
.	many	TRBV15	TRBJ1-5	TGTGCCACCAGCAGCAAGTGGGCTCAGCCCCAGCATTTT	CATSSKWAQPQHF
.	many	TRBV20-1	TRBJ2-1	TGCAGTGTAACGGGAGAGGATTGGAATGAGCAGTTCTTC	CSVTGEDWNEQFF
TRBD2	many	TRBV2	TRBJ2-1	TGTGCCAGCACCCTAGCGGGAAGAGACAATGAGCAGTTCTTC	CASTLAGRDNEQFF
.	.	TRBV29-1	TRBJ1-2	TGCAGCGTTGACAGGGACATTTACTATGGCTACACCTTC	CSVDRDIYYGYTF
.	many	TRBV9	TRBJ2-1	TGTGCCAGCAGCGCCACTCCCGGGGCAAATGAGCAGTTCTTC	CASSATPGANEQFF
.	few	TRBV7-9	TRBJ2-7	TGTGCCAGCAGCTCGTGGCAGAACGAGCAGTACTTC	CASSSWQNEQYF
.	many	TRBV7-9	TRBJ1-2	TGTGCCAGCGACCAGGGATTGGGCTACTACACCTTC	CASDQGLGYYTF
TRBD2	many	TRBV2	TRBJ2-3	TGTGCCAGCAGTCCAGAATTACTAGCGGATATGAGCACAGATACGCAGTATTTT	CASSPELLADMSTDTQYF
.	many	TRBV5-1	TRBJ2-3	TGCGCCAGCAGCTTGGGGGAAACGGGGACAGATACGCAGTATTTT	CASSLGETGTDTQYF
.	many	TRBV7-9	TRBJ1-1	TGTGCCAGCAGCTTAGTTTGGCTTGGCACTGAAGCTTTCTTT	CASSLVWLGTEAFF
TRBD1	many	TRBV10-3	TRBJ2-7	TGTGCCATCAGTGCACGGACAGGGGAAGACGAGCAGTACTTC	CAISARTGEDEQYF
TRBD2	.	TRBV6-1	TRBJ2-2	TGTGCCAGCACCGGGACTAGCAGGAACACCGGGGAGCGGTTTTTT	CASTGTSRNTGERFF
TRBD1	.	TRBV5-1	TRBJ2-7	TGCGCCAGCAGCTTGCGTACAGGGGGCGGCTACGAGCAGTACTTC	CASSLRTGGGYEQYF
.	.	TRBV27	TRBJ1-2	TGTGCCAGCAGTTTTTCCGGGACCCTTGGAGGCTACACCTTC	CASSFSGTLGGYTF
TRBD1	many	TRBV5-8	TRBJ2-2	TGTGCCAGCAGCTCTGGGACAGAGAACACCGGGGAGCTGTTTTTT	CASSSGTENTGELFF
TRBD2	.	TRBV15	TRBJ2-3	TGTGCCACCAGCCCCCCCCTAGCGGGAGCAAATACGCAGTATTTT	CATSPPLAGANTQYF
.	many	TRBV7-9	TRBJ2-7	TGTGCCAGCAGCTTAGGGAGGAGTAGCTCCTACGAGCAGTACTTC	CASSLGRSSSYEQYF